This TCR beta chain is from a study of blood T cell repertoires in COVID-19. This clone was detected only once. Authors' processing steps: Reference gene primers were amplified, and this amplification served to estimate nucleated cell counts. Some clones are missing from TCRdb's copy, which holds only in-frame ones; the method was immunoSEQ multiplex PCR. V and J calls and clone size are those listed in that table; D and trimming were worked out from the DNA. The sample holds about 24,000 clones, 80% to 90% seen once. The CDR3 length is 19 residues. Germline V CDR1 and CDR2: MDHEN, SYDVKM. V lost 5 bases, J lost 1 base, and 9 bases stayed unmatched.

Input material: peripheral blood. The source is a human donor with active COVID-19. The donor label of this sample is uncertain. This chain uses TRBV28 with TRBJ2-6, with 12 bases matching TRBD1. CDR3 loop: CASSAPGQGAFSGANVLTF. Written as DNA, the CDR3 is TGTGCCAGCAGTGCACCGGGACAGGGGGCTTTTTCTGGGGCCAACGTCCTGACTTTC.